This T cell receptor beta chain was sequenced during a study of blood T cells in healthy people across ages. Per the germline V gene, CDR1 is LNHNV and CDR2 is YYDKDF (reference sequence). Germline trimming cut 1 base from V and 11 bases from J; bases unmatched to any gene: 19. The CDR3 runs 18 residues. PCR was performed a second time for about 6 to 11 cycles using a sample-barcoded 5' primer and a J-beta primer mix. TCRdb recomputed calls from the 5' RACE reads with MiXCR, one row per CDR3 protein. This sample has 600,000 or so distinct CDR3 sequences, with about 30% found just once. Each sample yielded at least 5 micrograms of PBMC total RNA.

The chain joins TRBV15 to TRBJ2-5, with TRBD2 identical over 10 bases. This receptor was taken from a woman older than 75 in good health. What was sequenced was blood. The CDR3 is CATSRGQSGRAFHNEQYF. Written as DNA, the CDR3 is TGTGCCACCAGCAGAGGACAGAGCGGGAGGGCCTTTCACAATGAGCAGTACTTC.